Each of the 5 T cell receptor beta chains below was sequenced from the same sample in a study of Ad26.COV2.S vaccination and SARS-CoV-2 variants. This sample's treatment: roughly 18 received Ad26.COV2.S at low or high dose, single or two shots; about 5 received placebo; per-sample allocation not given. Sampling occurred on day 63 after the first vaccine or placebo injection. Only in-frame clones appear in the TCRdb table, and some are missing; sequencing was by immunoSEQ multiplex PCR. The profile covers 440,000 or so clones, with approximately 92% appearing a single time and around 1.7% taken by the ten largest. The sample was peripheral blood, taken in a trial of Ad26.COV2.S vaccine versus placebo. The receptors derive from a person between 18 and 59 years old who received the Ad26.COV2.S COVID-19 vaccine or a placebo.

Note on this clone: Different DNA sequences within this sample yield the same CDR3. The rearrangement links TRBV5-1 to TRBJ1-2, with unresolved D. The CDR3 totals 14 residues. Germline values: CDR1 SGHRS, CDR2 YFSETQ. V was clipped by 0 bases and J by 3 bases, with 9 bases between them. CDR3 amino acids: CASSLAGGDYGYTF. The CDR3 nucleotides are TGCGCCAGCAGCTTGGCCGGAGGAGACTATGGCTACACCTTC. Looking up the rest from reference TRBV5-1 and TRBJ1-2 gives the full variable domain: KAGVTQTPRYLIKTRGQQVTLSCSPISGHRSVSWYQQTPGQGLQFLFEYFSETQRNKGNFPGRFSGRQFSNSRSEMNVSTLELGDSALYLCASSLAGGDYGYTFGSGTRLTVV.

Comments on this clone: Other DNA sequences within the sample encode an identical CDR3. The V and J genes are TRBV2 and TRBJ1-5; D is undetermined. V lost 3 bases to trimming and J lost 2 bases, with 2 bases between them. Germline V CDR1 and CDR2: SNHLY, FYNNEI. This CDR3 is built from 12 residues. CDR3 loop: CASSEGNQPQHF. The CDR3, as DNA: TGTGCCAGCAGTGAGGGCAATCAGCCCCAGCATTTT.

This clone was seen only once. J is TRBJ2-5 and V is TRBV2; 8 bases line up with TRBD2. CDR1 and CDR2 from the germline V gene are SNHLY and FYNNEI. This CDR3 region has 14 residues. V was pared by 6 bases and J by 4 bases, with 7 bases of the junction left unmatched. CDR3 loop: CASSSGLAAETQYF. DNA for the CDR3: TGTGCCAGCAGCTCCGGACTAGCCGCAGAGACCCAGTACTTC.

This CDR3 is CASSLVQGRGGYTF. Here the CDR3 DNA reads TGTGCCAGCAGCTTAGTTCAGGGGCGAGGAGGCTACACCTTC. The J gene is TRBJ1-2, the V gene TRBV7-2; possibly TRBD1 for D (6 bases). There are 14 residues in the CDR3. V lost 1 base and J 8 bases, leaving 14 bases between the germline ends. Looked up from germline, CDR1 is SGHTA and CDR2 is FQGNSA.

The rearrangement joins TRBV27 to TRBJ2-5; 7 positions agree with TRBD1. V shed 4 bases, J shed 2 bases, and the junction held 10 bases outside the gene matches. The CDR3 runs to 16 residues. Germline loops: CDR1 MNHEY, CDR2 SMNVEV (reference sequence). In nucleotides, the CDR3 is TGTGCCAGCAGTTCTAAACTCCGGGACAGACAAGAGACCCAGTACTTC. Its protein is CASSSKLRDRQETQYF.